What follows are 20 T cell receptor beta chains derived from one specimen sequenced in a study of blood T cells in healthy people across ages (dated by TCRdb to about 2015). The library was obtained by 5' RACE. The sequencer listed for this sample is Illumina HiSeq 2500. The second PCR ran for about 7 to 11 cycles and used a J-beta primer mix along with a sample-barcoded 5' primer. TCRdb reran the public reads through fastp at Q25 and MiXCR, keeping productive beta chains. Rows matching on CDR3 protein sequence are summarized as one entry with the most common DNA and genes. The sample data list hundreds of thousands of distinct CDR3 sequences, and under 35% of these were observed just once. Around 15% of the sample is taken by the ten largest. The sequenced sample was blood. These receptors came from a woman older than 75 in good health.

This clonotype was seen at least ten times. The chain employs TRBV2 and TRBJ1-2; 8 bases fit TRBD1. Germline values: CDR1 SNHLY, CDR2 FYNNEI. The junction had 6 bases not matched to a gene; V was cut back by 5 bases and J by 4 bases. This CDR3 has 14 residues. CDR3 coding DNA: TGTGCCAGCAGTCGGGACAGGACTTCCTATGGCTACACCTTC. Translated, it gives CASSRDRTSYGYTF.

This clonotype turned up a few times. This chain uses TRBV6-6 with TRBJ1-1, with TRBD1 matching over 7 bases. The CDR3 totals 13 residues. V dropped 6 bases and J dropped 3; count of bases not matched to a gene: 4. Germline CDR1 reads MNHNY; CDR2 reads SVGAGI (reference sequence). The CDR3 DNA sequence: TGTGCCAGCAGGCAGGGGGTGGACACTGAAGCTTTCTTT. Amino acids: CASRQGVDTEAFF.

The rearrangement links TRBV6-6 to TRBJ2-5; TRBD1 matches 9 bases. The CDR3 has 15 residues. The germline V gene encodes CDR1 MNHNY and CDR2 SVGAGI (reference sequence). The trim removed 6 bases at V and 11 bases at J, leaving 16 bases unmatched. The CDR3 loop reads CASRDPGQGNNEQYF. CDR3 coding DNA: TGTGCCAGCAGGGACCCGGGACAGGGAAACAATGAGCAGTACTTC.

This clonotype was counted many times. The rearrangement joins TRBV20-1 to TRBJ2-1, with 9 nucleotides matching TRBD2. CDR3 length: 15 residues. Germline V gives CDR1 DFQATT, CDR2 SNEGSKA (reference sequence). J was trimmed by 6 bases and V by 3 bases; bases with no gene match: 9. For the CDR3, the DNA is TGCAGTGCTAGTCTGAGGAGCGGGGGGCCCAATGAGCAGTTCTTC. Encoded protein: CSASLRSGGPNEQFF.

The chain links TRBV20-1 to TRBJ1-5, with 7 bases aligning to TRBD1. This CDR3 spans 14 amino acids. Unmatched junction bases numbered 5, after V lost 6 bases and J lost 0 bases. Germline V gene sequence: CDR1 DFQATT, CDR2 SNEGSKA (reference sequence). This chain's CDR3 is CSAPDRSSNQPQHF. CDR3 nucleotide sequence: TGCAGTGCCCCGGACAGGTCTAGCAATCAGCCCCAGCATTTT.

V gene TRBV20-1 combines with J gene TRBJ1-2, with D perhaps matching TRBD1 (5 bases). The germline CDR1 and CDR2 sequences are DFQATT and SNEGSKA (reference sequence). V gave up 8 bases and J gave up 6 bases, with 16 bases separating them. The CDR3 has 12 amino acids. The CDR3 loop is CSPAGDANGYTF. CDR3 bases: TGCAGTCCGGCGGGGGACGCGAATGGCTACACCTTC.

This chain links TRBV6-4 with TRBJ1-1, with D unclear. Germline lookup yields CDR1 MRHNA and CDR2 SNTAGT. This CDR3 comprises 11 residues. Deletions cut 0 bases from V and 7 bases from J, with 3 bases between. The CDR3 bases are TGTGCCAGCAGTGACTCAGGTGAAGCTTTCTTT. It is translated as CASSDSGEAFF.

Comments on this clonotype: Relative to the germline gene, one junction end is altered; a read error may explain this. The chain carries TRBV12-3 or TRBV12-4 and TRBJ2-1; 8 bases match TRBD2. The CDR3 loop spans 15 amino acids. The CDR3 region is CAGSTPGVAGNEQFF. The CDR3 DNA reads TGTGCCGGCAGCACCCCAGGTGTAGCGGGGAATGAGCAGTTCTTC.

This clonotype was observed at least ten times. J is TRBJ2-7 and V is TRBV20-1, with D possibly being TRBD1 or TRBD2 (6 bases each). Germline V CDR1 and CDR2: DFQATT, SNEGSKA (reference sequence). This CDR3 region has 14 residues. Trimming stripped 2 bases from V and 3 bases from J, with 14 bases between. CDR3 residues: CSARTGAQDYEQYF. The CDR3, as DNA: TGCAGTGCTAGAACGGGGGCTCAGGACTACGAGCAGTACTTC.

The table lists this clonotype with a few counts. A much larger clone sits a single nucleotide away, making a read error possible. The chain links TRBV12-3 or TRBV12-4 to TRBJ2-7; no firm D call. CDR3 size: 13 residues. V was trimmed by 3 bases and J by 7 bases, leaving 13 bases between them. The CDR3 loop reads CASSLPRAPEQYF. CDR3 coding DNA: TGTGCCAGCAGTTTGCCTAGAGCTCCTGAGCAGTACTTC.

There are many counts of this clonotype. The V gene is TRBV6-2 or TRBV6-3, the J gene TRBJ2-7; perhaps D is TRBD1 or TRBD2 (5 bases each). V was trimmed by 7 bases and J by 4 bases, leaving 20 bases between them. The CDR3 has 15 residues. Germline-derived CDR1 and CDR2 are MNHEY and SVGEGT. This CDR3 is CASIFGGTGLYEQYF. The CDR3 region has the DNA TGTGCCAGCATCTTTGGGGGAACGGGCCTATACGAGCAGTACTTC.

As to this clonotype: This may be a read error: a much more frequent sequence differs by one nucleotide. The chain combines TRBV4-2 with TRBJ2-7; D perhaps matches TRBD2 (7 bases). The better agreement between TRBJ2-4 and the DNA end casts doubt on the J call. This CDR3 contains 16 residues. Germline CDR1 reads LGHNA; CDR2 reads YNFKEQ. For the CDR3, the DNA is TGTGCCAGCAGCCATGAGTGGACTAGGGGGGTAGACATTCAGTACTTC. Its translation is CASSHEWTRGVDIQYF.

This clonotype has more than one count but fewer than ten. It may be a read error: a sequence one base away is much more abundant. The gene calls are TRBV20-1 and TRBJ2-5, with D unresolved. Germline loops: CDR1 DFQATT, CDR2 SNEGSKA (reference sequence). This CDR3 region has 11 residues. Trimming removed 7 bases at V and 5 bases at J, with 11 bases between. CDR3 sequence (DNA): TGCAGTGGGCGGCACTCGGAGACCCAGTACTTC. It specifies CSGRHSETQYF.

The CDR3 bases are TGCGCCAGCAGCCAAGATTTCACGGGAACCGGGGAGCTGTTTTTT. It translates to CASSQDFTGTGELFF. J is TRBJ2-2 and V is TRBV4-3, with D perhaps matching TRBD2 (5 bases). CDR1 LGHNA and CDR2 YSLEER come from the germline V gene. Trimming pared 0 bases from V and 5 bases from J, leaving 10 bases between. The CDR3 has 15 amino acids.

This clonotype has a count of ten or more. The chain is built from TRBV18 and TRBJ2-7; no clear D. Germline CDR1 reads KGHSH; CDR2 reads LQKENI. The CDR3 is 15 residues long. Trimming cost V 2 bases and J 0 bases, with 11 bases left between them. This chain's CDR3 is CASSPGWSDSYEQYF. For the CDR3, the DNA is TGTGCCAGCTCACCAGGGTGGTCGGACTCCTACGAGCAGTACTTC.

This clonotype was found once. A much bigger clone sits one base away, suggesting this may be a read error. The chain couples TRBV18 to TRBJ2-7; a weak D match, TRBD2 (5 bases). Germline V lookup: CDR1 KGHSH, CDR2 LQKENI. The length of the CDR3 is 13 residues. V was trimmed by 2 bases and J by 7 bases, leaving 12 bases between them. The CDR3 region is CASSPIEGNEQYF. The CDR3 nucleotides are TGTGCCAGCTCACCAATAGAGGGCAATGAGCAGTACTTC.

The V gene is TRBV12-3 or TRBV12-4, the J gene TRBJ2-3; 9 bases match TRBD2. Germline trimming cut 6 bases from V and 3 bases from J; bases unmatched to any gene: 7. The CDR3 is 15 residues long. In DNA, the CDR3 is TGTGCCAGCAGGTCTGGCGGGGGGGGTACAGATACGCAGTATTTT. This codes for CASRSGGGGTDTQYF.

This chain uses TRBV7-2 with TRBJ2-3, with TRBD2 identical over 14 bases. CDR3 length: 19 amino acids. The germline gives CDR1 SGHTA, CDR2 FQGNSA. Trimming at V came to 3 bases and at J to 2 bases, leaving 10 bases not matched to a gene. CDR3 sequence: CASSLQGLAGGGYTDTQYF. CDR3 nucleotides: TGTGCCAGCAGCTTGCAAGGACTAGCGGGAGGCGGCTACACAGATACGCAGTATTTT.

This rearrangement joins TRBV12-3 or TRBV12-4 to TRBJ1-3; a weak D match, TRBD1 (5 bases). V lost 6 bases to trimming and J lost 0 bases, with 15 bases between them. The CDR3 totals 16 residues. In nucleotides, the CDR3 is TGTGCCAGCAGGGGACTTAGGACTCACTCTGGAAACACCATATATTTT. Its protein is CASRGLRTHSGNTIYF.

This chain connects TRBV29-1 to TRBJ1-2; 10 bases align to TRBD1. V was pared by 4 bases and J by 7 bases, with 12 bases of the junction left unmatched. The CDR3 sequence is 15 residues long. Germline CDR1 is SQVTM and CDR2 is ANQGSEA. The CDR3 nucleotides are TGCAGCGTTGGCGAAAGGGGACAGGGGCGAACTGGCTACACCTTC. It yields the protein CSVGERGQGRTGYTF.